This T cell receptor (beta chain) was retrieved from a study of T cell responses to AZD1222 COVID-19 vaccine. Sequencing was performed with immunoSEQ multiplex PCR; in TCRdb, only in-frame clones are kept and a portion is missing. The sample holds roughly 89,000 clones, roughly 90% seen once. Germline CDR1 is SGHNT and CDR2 is YYREEE (reference sequence). The V gene lost 2 bases and the J gene lost 0 bases, with 12 bases spanning the gap. The CDR3 is made up of 16 amino acids. The specimen was peripheral blood, collected on day 0 of MenACWY control vaccination. This TCR was recovered from an adult in good health. J is TRBJ1-3 and V is TRBV5-4; TRBD1 is a possible D gene (5 bases). The CDR3 bases are TGTGCCAGCAGCTTTGGACACCTGAGCTCTGGAAACACCATATATTTT. Amino acids: CASSFGHLSSGNTIYF.